The 27 T cell receptor beta chains presented below share a single source sample, sequenced in a study of beta chain features in type 1 diabetes. Study results and limitations: Patients with Type 1 diabetes showed moderately but significantly shorter TCRB CDR3s in all four CD4+ subsets.

Every isolated RNA sample was fully reverse transcribed, so sequencing captured expressed TCRB transcripts. Clones were sequenced by immunoSEQ multiplex PCR, and TCRdb holds only the in-frame ones, with some missing. The sample includes 310,000 or so clones, about a tenth of them seen just once. No antigen has been assigned to these receptors. Sequenced material: central memory CD4+ T cells from blood. These receptor sequences come from a man aged 30 to 39 with type 1 diabetes.

This clone was seen only a few times. The chain carries TRBV7-9 and TRBJ2-5; TRBD1 agrees at 7 bases. The CDR3 is 14 amino acids. Germline CDR1 SEHNR, CDR2 FQNEAQ (reference sequence). The ends lost 5 bases at V and 6 bases at J; junction bases unmatched: 9. For the CDR3, the DNA is TGTGCCAGCAGCCCCTCTCGGGACAGTCAGACCCAGTACTTC. Its translation is CASSPSRDSQTQYF. Using reference TRBV7-9 and TRBJ2-5 for the parts outside the CDR3, the full variable domain is DTGVSQNPRHKITKRGQNVTFRCDPISEHNRLYWYRQTLGQGPEFLTYFQNEAQLEKSRLLSDRFSAERPKGSFSTLEIQRTEQGDSAMYLCASSPSRDSQTQYFGPGTRLLVL.

This clone was seen a handful of times. The chain carries TRBV11-2 and TRBJ1-6; TRBD1 matches at 8 bases. The CDR3 has 15 residues. With V trimmed by 2 bases and J by 10 bases, 7 bases remained unmatched. CDR1 and CDR2 (germline): SGHAT, FQNNGV. The CDR3 region is CASSLFGQGGSPLHF. The CDR3 DNA reads as TGTGCCAGCAGCTTATTTGGACAGGGAGGGTCACCCCTCCACTTT.

This chain connects TRBV9 to TRBJ2-7, with D perhaps matching TRBD2 (7 bases). Trimming left V 0 bases short and J 4 bases short, with 20 bases between. Germline assignment: CDR1 SGDLS and CDR2 YYNGEE. This CDR3 is 17 amino acids long. The CDR3 spells CASSVVTSAGTIYEQYF. The CDR3 region has the DNA TGTGCCAGCAGCGTAGTAACTAGCGCCGGGACAATTTACGAGCAGTACTTC.

The chain joins TRBV19 to TRBJ2-7; 8 bases map to TRBD1. V shed 10 bases and J 0 bases; nucleotides not matched to a gene: 11. Per the germline V gene, CDR1 is LNHDA and CDR2 is SQIVND (reference sequence). The CDR3 runs to 15 residues. CDR3 DNA sequence: TGTGCCACCAGCTCCGGGACAGGCATCTCCTACGAGCAGTACTTC. The encoded protein is CATSSGTGISYEQYF.

This clone was seen repeatedly, ten times or more. The chain has TRBV4-3 and TRBJ1-5, with a tentative D call TRBD1 (5 bases). CDR1 LGHNA and CDR2 YSLEER come from the germline V gene. The CDR3 runs 13 residues. Trimming cost V 2 bases and J 6 bases, with 8 bases left between them. In DNA, the CDR3 is TGCGCCAGCAGCCAAAACGGGGGTCAGCCCCAGCATTTT. As protein: CASSQNGGQPQHF.

This clone showed up just a few times. V and J are TRBV6-6 and TRBJ2-3; D perhaps matches TRBD2 (5 bases). This CDR3 is 13 amino acids long. V lost 6 bases and J 8 bases, leaving 15 bases between the germline ends. CDR1 MNHNY and CDR2 SVGAGI come from the germline V gene (reference sequence). This chain's CDR3 is CASRGPGSSTQYF. The CDR3 bases are TGTGCCAGCAGAGGACCGGGAAGTAGTACGCAGTATTTT.

This clone was found a few times. The rearrangement uses TRBV2 and TRBJ2-1; 9 bases are shared with TRBD1. CDR3 length: 15 amino acids. V shed 5 bases and J 5 bases; nucleotides not matched to a gene: 7. Germline V lookup: CDR1 SNHLY, CDR2 FYNNEI. The DNA for the CDR3 is TGTGCCAGCAGTCTTGGACAGGGGCCCAACAATGAGCAGTTCTTC. Protein sequence: CASSLGQGPNNEQFF.

The chain carries TRBV21-1 and TRBJ2-1; the D call in the table, TRBD1, was not verified against the DNA. TRBV21-1 is labeled a pseudogene. This CDR3 is built from 17 residues. CDR3 region: CASSAAVDRLSYNEQFF. The CDR3 bases are TGTGCCAGCAGCGCGGCGGTCGACAGACTCTCCTACAATGAGCAGTTCTTC.

The table lists this clone with many counts. The chain has TRBV5-6 and TRBJ1-1; D is possibly TRBD1 (6 bases). This CDR3 is built from 12 residues. The germline gives CDR1 SGHDT, CDR2 YYEEEE. V lost 2 bases, J lost 5 bases, and 7 bases lay in between. DNA for the CDR3: TGTGCCAGCAGCTTACAGGGAACTGAAGCTTTCTTT. Translating it yields CASSLQGTEAFF. Using reference TRBV5-6 and TRBJ1-1 for the parts outside the CDR3, the full variable domain is DAGVTQSPTHLIKTRGQQVTLRCSPKSGHDTVSWYQQALGQGPQFIFQYYEEEERQRGNFPDRFSGHQFPNYSSELNVNALLLGDSALYLCASSLQGTEAFFGQGTRLTVV.

The sample holds many counts of this clone. V is TRBV11-2 and J is TRBJ2-5, with D hard to call. Germline assignment: CDR1 SGHAT and CDR2 FQNNGV. The CDR3 loop spans 12 amino acids. Trimming took 0 bases from V and 4 from J, leaving 3 bases between them. The CDR3 DNA sequence: TGTGCCAGCAGCTTAGAAGGAGAGACCCAGTACTTC. It encodes CASSLEGETQYF. Looking up the rest from reference TRBV11-2 and TRBJ2-5 gives the full variable domain: EAGVAQSPRYKIIEKRQSVAFWCNPISGHATLYWYQQILGQGPKLLIQFQNNGVVDDSQLPKDRFSAERLKGVDSTLKIQPAKLEDSAVYLCASSLEGETQYFGPGTRLLVL.

The genes are TRBV5-1 and TRBJ1-6; no clear D gene. The V gene's germline CDR1 is SGHRS and CDR2 YFSETQ. Deletions cut 4 bases from V and 11 bases from J, with 10 bases between. The CDR3 is made up of 12 amino acids. CDR3 sequence reads: CASSPDLPPLHF. As DNA, the CDR3 is TGCGCCAGCAGCCCCGACTTGCCACCCCTCCACTTT.

V gene TRBV18 combines with J gene TRBJ2-1, with D perhaps matching TRBD2 (5 bases). The germline V and J ends were trimmed by 2 bases and 2 bases, with 13 bases remaining between them. The CDR3 totals 16 residues. Germline V gene sequence: CDR1 KGHSH, CDR2 LQKENI. CDR3 nucleotides: TGTGCCAGCTCACCAGATGTAGGGCGGGCCTACAATGAGCAGTTCTTC. It is translated as CASSPDVGRAYNEQFF.

The rearrangement links TRBV10-2 to TRBJ2-7; no clear D. CDR1 is WSHSY and CDR2 is SAAADI in the germline V gene. This CDR3 comprises 14 residues. The V end lost 2 bases, the J end lost 2 bases, and 10 bases lay between the germline ends. CDR3 in amino acids: CASSEAELTYEQYF. CDR3 nucleotides: TGCGCCAGCAGTGAGGCCGAACTAACCTACGAGCAGTACTTC.

The chain couples TRBV11-2 to TRBJ1-2; TRBD1 might be the D (5 bases). Germline CDR1 reads SGHAT; CDR2 reads FQNNGV. The CDR3 contains 12 residues. V lost 3 bases and J lost 5, with 7 bases in between. The CDR3 DNA reads TGTGCCAGCAGCTTGGGACCTTATGGCTACACCTTC. Its protein product is CASSLGPYGYTF.

The gene calls are TRBV19 and TRBJ1-1; the D is unclear. This CDR3 has 14 amino acids. The ends were cut back, 6 bases at V and 5 bases at J, with 16 bases in the middle. Germline CDR1 and CDR2: LNHDA and SQIVND (reference sequence). CDR3 in amino acids: CASSRREGGTEAFF. CDR3 bases: TGTGCCAGTAGCCGCCGGGAGGGCGGTACTGAAGCTTTCTTT.

The chain is built from TRBV7-9 and TRBJ1-5; the D gene is possibly TRBD1 (5 bases). V gave up 2 bases and J gave up 6 bases, with 11 bases separating them. CDR1 SEHNR and CDR2 FQNEAQ come from the germline V gene (reference sequence). The CDR3 has 14 residues. The CDR3 spells CASSLTTEGQPQHF. The DNA of the CDR3 is TGTGCCAGCAGCTTAACGACAGAGGGTCAGCCCCAGCATTTT.

This clone was seen many times. This chain connects TRBV9 to TRBJ1-2, with TRBD1 as a possible D gene (5 bases). Trimming removed 3 bases at V and 6 bases at J, with 18 bases between. CDR1 is SGDLS, CDR2 YYNGEE, per germline. This CDR3 spans 15 amino acids. The CDR3 DNA sequence: TGTGCCAGCAGCGCGATCTTCCAGGGCTCGAATGGCTACACCTTC. It yields the protein CASSAIFQGSNGYTF. Filled out from reference TRBV9 and TRBJ1-2, the complete variable domain reads DSGVTQTPKHLITATGQRVTLRCSPRSGDLSVYWYQQSLDQGLQFLIQYYNGEERAKGNILERFSAQQFPDLHSELNLSSLELGDSALYFCASSAIFQGSNGYTFGSGTRLTVV.

About this clone itself: The identical CDR3 is also encoded by other nucleotide sequences in the sample. The chain uses TRBV5-1 and TRBJ1-1, with no clear D. The germline CDR1 and CDR2 sequences are SGHRS and YFSETQ. V was trimmed by 2 bases and J by 4 bases, leaving 9 bases between them. This CDR3 has 13 amino acids. CDR3 amino acids: CASSFEGLTEAFF. In DNA form, the CDR3 reads TGCGCCAGCAGCTTTGAGGGCCTCACTGAAGCTTTCTTT.

This clone was counted a few times. CDR3 sequence reads: CASSQEGVGEPYGYTF. The CDR3, as DNA: TGCGCCAGCAGCCAAGAGGGGGTAGGGGAACCCTATGGCTACACCTTC. The rearrangement uses TRBV4-1 and TRBJ1-2; the D gene is possibly TRBD1 (5 bases). Per the germline V gene, CDR1 is MGHRA and CDR2 is YSYEKL. Trimming cost V 0 bases and J 4 bases, with 15 bases left between them. The CDR3 has 16 amino acids.

This clone was counted only a few times. V gene TRBV9 combines with J gene TRBJ1-1, with D maybe TRBD1 (5 bases). This CDR3 is 17 amino acids long. V lost 0 bases and J lost 3, with 18 bases in between. The V gene's germline CDR1 is SGDLS and CDR2 YYNGEE. The CDR3 sequence is CASSVGELGPGDTEAFF. DNA for the CDR3: TGTGCCAGCAGCGTAGGCGAGTTGGGACCCGGGGACACTGAAGCTTTCTTT.

The rearrangement joins TRBV5-1 to TRBJ1-5; TRBD1 is a possible D gene (6 bases). The CDR3 spans 15 residues. Germline loops: CDR1 SGHRS, CDR2 YFSETQ. V was clipped by 0 bases and J by 2 bases, with 9 bases between them. This CDR3 is CASSLAGEGNQPQHF. CDR3 nucleotide sequence: TGCGCCAGCAGCTTGGCAGGGGAGGGCAATCAGCCCCAGCATTTT. Supplemented by reference TRBV5-1 and TRBJ1-5, the full variable domain reads KAGVTQTPRYLIKTRGQQVTLSCSPISGHRSVSWYQQTPGQGLQFLFEYFSETQRNKGNFPGRFSGRQFSNSRSEMNVSTLELGDSALYLCASSLAGEGNQPQHFGDGTRLSIL.

The V call is TRBV11-2, the J call TRBJ2-7; TRBD1 matches at 8 bases. Trimming removed 4 bases from V and 2 bases from J; junction bases left unmatched: 7. This CDR3 contains 15 residues. The germline V gene has CDR1 SGHAT and CDR2 FQNNGV. The CDR3 DNA is TGTGCCAGCAGCTCTACAGGGGGAGTCCCCTACGAGCAGTACTTC. Translating it yields CASSSTGGVPYEQYF.

Worth noting for this clone: Other DNA sequences in this specimen translate into the identical CDR3. The chain has TRBV9 and TRBJ2-2; TRBD1 is a possible D gene (7 bases). This CDR3 contains 16 residues. In germline, CDR1 is SGDLS, CDR2 YYNGEE. Trimming shortened V by 4 bases and J by 0 bases, and 13 bases separated the two germline ends. CDR3 sequence (DNA): TGTGCCAGCAGCTCTGGGGGGACAGCGAACACCGGGGAGCTGTTTTTT. This codes for CASSSGGTANTGELFF.

The chain joins TRBV7-9 to TRBJ2-7; possibly TRBD1 for D (6 bases). The CDR3 spans 13 residues. V lost 2 bases, J lost 5 bases, and 10 bases lay in between. Germline CDR1 SEHNR, CDR2 FQNEAQ (reference sequence). The chain's CDR3 is CASSLNRVHEQYF. The CDR3 nucleotides are TGTGCCAGCAGCTTAAACAGGGTCCACGAGCAGTACTTC.

This clone has more than one count but fewer than ten. V is TRBV6-4 and J is TRBJ2-5, with TRBD2 matching 7 bases. J gave up 1 base and V 5 bases, and 1 base lay outside the gene matches. The CDR3 covers 13 residues. Looked up from germline, CDR1 is MRHNA and CDR2 is SNTAGT. The CDR3 DNA is TGTGCCAGCAGTCCTAGCGGCCAAGAGACCCAGTACTTC. Its protein product is CASSPSGQETQYF.

In its sample, this clone was seen a few times. The chain carries TRBV18 and TRBJ2-7, with D perhaps being TRBD1 or TRBD2 (5 bases each). In germline, CDR1 is KGHSH, CDR2 LQKENI. This CDR3 has 17 amino acids. Trimming took 0 bases from V and 0 from J, leaving 15 bases between them. DNA of the CDR3: TGTGCCAGCTCACCACCGGGAGCAGGGTCCGTCTCCTACGAGCAGTACTTC. Residues: CASSPPGAGSVSYEQYF. The variable domain in full, completed from reference TRBV18 and TRBJ2-7, reads NAGVMQNPRHLVRRRGQEARLRCSPMKGHSHVYWYRQLPEEGLKFMVYLQKENIIDESGMPKERFSAEFPKEGPSILRIQQVVRGDSAAYFCASSPPGAGSVSYEQYFGPGTRLTVT.

A few counts support this clone. V gene TRBV14 combines with J gene TRBJ2-7; D gene uncertain. The CDR3 loop spans 16 amino acids. Germline V gene lookup returns CDR1 SGHDN and CDR2 FVKESK. Trimming removed 0 bases at V and 0 bases at J, with 12 bases between. The CDR3 sequence: CASSQDYSASSYEQYF. The CDR3 DNA is TGTGCCAGCAGCCAAGATTATTCGGCGAGCTCCTACGAGCAGTACTTC.